The present T cell receptor (beta chain) was sequenced within a study of Tregs in tolerant kidney transplant recipients. Study-wide results and caveats: No direct test of biological reproducibility was done here.

With regard to this clone: What it binds is unknown.

Assay used: immunoSEQ multiplex PCR; TCRdb lists only in-frame clones, some missing. The table has over 50,000 clones, approximately 85% seen once. Germline V CDR1 and CDR2: MNHNY, SVGAGI (reference sequence). The V and J ends lost 6 bases and 4 bases respectively, with 6 bases between them. The CDR3 is made up of 11 amino acids. The V gene is TRBV6-6, the J gene TRBJ1-2, with D unresolved. Sequencing used Tregs from blood, obtained before the transplant. The sequence derives from a human donor who received a combined kidney and bone marrow transplant. The CDR3 reads CASSPVYGYTF. The CDR3 bases are TGTGCCAGCAGCCCCGTCTATGGCTACACCTTC.